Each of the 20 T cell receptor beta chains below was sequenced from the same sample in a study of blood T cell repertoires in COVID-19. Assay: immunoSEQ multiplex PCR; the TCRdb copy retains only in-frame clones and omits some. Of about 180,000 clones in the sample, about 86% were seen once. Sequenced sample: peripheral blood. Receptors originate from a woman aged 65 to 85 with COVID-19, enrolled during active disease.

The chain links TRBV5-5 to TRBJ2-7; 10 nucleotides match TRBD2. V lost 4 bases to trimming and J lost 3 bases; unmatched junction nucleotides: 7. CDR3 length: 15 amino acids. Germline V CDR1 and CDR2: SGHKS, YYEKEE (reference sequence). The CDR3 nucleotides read TGTGCCAGCAGCGTGCACTCTAGCGGGAGCTACGAGCAGTACTTC. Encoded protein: CASSVHSSGSYEQYF.

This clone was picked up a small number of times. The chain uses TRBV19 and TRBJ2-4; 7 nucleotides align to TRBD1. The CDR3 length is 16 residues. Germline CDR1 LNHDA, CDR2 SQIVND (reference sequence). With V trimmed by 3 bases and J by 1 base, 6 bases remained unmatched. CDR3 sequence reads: CASSIRGREAKNIQYF. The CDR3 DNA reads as TGTGCCAGTAGTATTAGGGGGCGAGAGGCCAAAAACATTCAGTACTTC.

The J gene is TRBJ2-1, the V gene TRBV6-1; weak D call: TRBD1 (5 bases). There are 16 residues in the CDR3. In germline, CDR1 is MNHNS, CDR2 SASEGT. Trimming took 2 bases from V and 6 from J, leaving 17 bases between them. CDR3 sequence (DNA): TGTGCCAGCAGTGAAATCAATCAGGGCGGTGGCAATGAGCAGTTCTTC. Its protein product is CASSEINQGGGNEQFF.

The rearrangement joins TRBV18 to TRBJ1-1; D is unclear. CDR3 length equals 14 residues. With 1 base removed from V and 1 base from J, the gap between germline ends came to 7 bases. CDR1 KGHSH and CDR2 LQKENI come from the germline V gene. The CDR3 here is CASSPQSQNTEAFF. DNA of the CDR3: TGTGCCAGCTCACCACAATCCCAGAACACTGAAGCTTTCTTT.

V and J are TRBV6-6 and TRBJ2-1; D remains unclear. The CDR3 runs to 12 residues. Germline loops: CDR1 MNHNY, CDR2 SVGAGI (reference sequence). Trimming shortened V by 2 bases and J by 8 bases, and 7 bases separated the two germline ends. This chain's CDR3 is CASSYNSDEQFF. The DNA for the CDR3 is TGTGCCAGCAGTTACAATTCAGATGAGCAGTTCTTC.

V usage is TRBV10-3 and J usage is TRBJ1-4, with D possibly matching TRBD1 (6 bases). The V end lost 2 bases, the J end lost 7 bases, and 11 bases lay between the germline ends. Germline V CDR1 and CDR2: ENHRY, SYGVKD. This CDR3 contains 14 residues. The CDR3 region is CAISETGTTEKLFF. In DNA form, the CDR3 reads TGTGCCATCAGTGAGACGGGGACAACTGAAAAACTGTTTTTT.

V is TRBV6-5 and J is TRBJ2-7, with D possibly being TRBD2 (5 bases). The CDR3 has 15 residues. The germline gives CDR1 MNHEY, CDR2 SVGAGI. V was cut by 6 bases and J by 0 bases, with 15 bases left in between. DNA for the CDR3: TGTGCCAGCAGCGATCCTCCTCGGGACTCCTACGAGCAGTACTTC. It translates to CASSDPPRDSYEQYF.

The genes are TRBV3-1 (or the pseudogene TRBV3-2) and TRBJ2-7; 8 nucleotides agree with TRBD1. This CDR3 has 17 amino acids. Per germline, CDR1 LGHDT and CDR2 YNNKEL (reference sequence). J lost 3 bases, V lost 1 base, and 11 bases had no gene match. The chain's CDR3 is CASSQAGQVIGSYEQYF. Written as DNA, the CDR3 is TGTGCCAGCAGCCAAGCGGGACAGGTAATCGGGAGCTACGAGCAGTACTTC.

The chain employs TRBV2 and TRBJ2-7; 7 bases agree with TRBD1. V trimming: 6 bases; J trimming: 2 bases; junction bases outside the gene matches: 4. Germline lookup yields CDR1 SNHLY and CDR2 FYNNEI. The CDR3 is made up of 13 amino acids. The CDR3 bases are TGTGCCAGCAGAGACAGGGTTACCTACGAGCAGTACTTC. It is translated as CASRDRVTYEQYF. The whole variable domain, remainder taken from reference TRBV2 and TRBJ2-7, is EPEVTQTPSHQVTQMGQEVILRCVPISNHLYFYWYRQILGQKVEFLVSFYNNEISEKSEIFDDQFSVERPDGSNFTLKIRSTKLEDSAMYFCASRDRVTYEQYFGPGTRLTVT.

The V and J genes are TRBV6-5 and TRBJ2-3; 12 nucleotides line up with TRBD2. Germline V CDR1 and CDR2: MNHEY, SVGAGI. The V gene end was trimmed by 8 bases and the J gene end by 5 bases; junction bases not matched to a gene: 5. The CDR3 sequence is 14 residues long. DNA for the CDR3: TGTGCCAGCTTACTAGCGGGAGGTAAAGATACGCAGTATTTT. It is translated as CASLLAGGKDTQYF.

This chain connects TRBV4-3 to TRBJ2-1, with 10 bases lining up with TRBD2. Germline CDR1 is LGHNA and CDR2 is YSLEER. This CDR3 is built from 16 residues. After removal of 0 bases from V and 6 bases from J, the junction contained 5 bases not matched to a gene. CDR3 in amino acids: CASSQDLAGGSNEQFF. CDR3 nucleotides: TGCGCCAGCAGCCAAGATTTAGCGGGAGGCTCCAATGAGCAGTTCTTC.

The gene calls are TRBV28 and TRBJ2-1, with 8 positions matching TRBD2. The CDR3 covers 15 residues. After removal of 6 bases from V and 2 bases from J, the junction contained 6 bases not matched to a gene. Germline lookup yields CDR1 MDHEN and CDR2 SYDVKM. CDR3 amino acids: CASSIQAGAYNEQFF. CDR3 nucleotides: TGTGCCAGCAGCATCCAAGCGGGGGCCTACAATGAGCAGTTCTTC.

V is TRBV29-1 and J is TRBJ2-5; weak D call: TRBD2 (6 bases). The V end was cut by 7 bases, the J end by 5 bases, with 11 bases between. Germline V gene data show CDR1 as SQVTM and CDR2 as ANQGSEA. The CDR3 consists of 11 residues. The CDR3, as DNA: TGCAGCGGAGAGGCGGGGGAGACCCAGTACTTC. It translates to CSGEAGETQYF.

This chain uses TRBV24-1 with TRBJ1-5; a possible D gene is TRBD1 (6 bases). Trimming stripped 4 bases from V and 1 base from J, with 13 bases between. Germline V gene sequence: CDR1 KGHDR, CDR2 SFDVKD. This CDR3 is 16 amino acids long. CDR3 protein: CATSDPRQASNQPQHF. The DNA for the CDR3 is TGTGCCACCAGTGACCCCCGACAGGCCAGCAATCAGCCCCAGCATTTT.

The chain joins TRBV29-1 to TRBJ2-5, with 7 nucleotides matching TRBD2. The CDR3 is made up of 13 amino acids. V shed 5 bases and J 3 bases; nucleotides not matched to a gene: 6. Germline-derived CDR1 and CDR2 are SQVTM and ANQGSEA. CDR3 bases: TGCAGCGTTCGCGGGAGCGGCGAAGAGACCCAGTACTTC. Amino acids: CSVRGSGEETQYF.

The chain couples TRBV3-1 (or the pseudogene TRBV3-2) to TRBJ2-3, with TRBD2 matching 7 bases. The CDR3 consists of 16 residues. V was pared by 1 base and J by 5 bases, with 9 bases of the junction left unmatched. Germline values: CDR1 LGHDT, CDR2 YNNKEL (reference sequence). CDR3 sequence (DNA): TGTGCCAGCAGCCAAGTGGCTAGCGGAGCGGAAGATACGCAGTATTTT. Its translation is CASSQVASGAEDTQYF.

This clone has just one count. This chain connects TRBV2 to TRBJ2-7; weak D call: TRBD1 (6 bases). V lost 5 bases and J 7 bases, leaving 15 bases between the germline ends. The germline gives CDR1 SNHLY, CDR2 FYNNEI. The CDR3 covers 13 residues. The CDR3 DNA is TGTGCCAGCAGTACAGGACAGCTCGGGGAGCAGTACTTC. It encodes CASSTGQLGEQYF. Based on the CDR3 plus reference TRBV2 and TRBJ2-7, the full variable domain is EPEVTQTPSHQVTQMGQEVILRCVPISNHLYFYWYRQILGQKVEFLVSFYNNEISEKSEIFDDQFSVERPDGSNFTLKIRSTKLEDSAMYFCASSTGQLGEQYFGPGTRLTVT.

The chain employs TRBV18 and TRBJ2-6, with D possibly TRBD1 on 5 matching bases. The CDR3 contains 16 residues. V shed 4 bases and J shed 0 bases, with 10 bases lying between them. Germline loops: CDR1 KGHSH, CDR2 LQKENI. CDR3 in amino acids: CASSRTWYSGANVLTF. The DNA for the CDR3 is TGTGCCAGCTCACGGACATGGTACTCTGGGGCCAACGTCCTGACTTTC.

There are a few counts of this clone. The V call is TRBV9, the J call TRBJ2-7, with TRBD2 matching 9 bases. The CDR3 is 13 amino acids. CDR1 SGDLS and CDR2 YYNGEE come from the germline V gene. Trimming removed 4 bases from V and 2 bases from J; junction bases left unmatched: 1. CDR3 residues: CASSPSGTYEQYF. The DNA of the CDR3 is TGTGCCAGCAGCCCTAGCGGGACCTACGAGCAGTACTTC.

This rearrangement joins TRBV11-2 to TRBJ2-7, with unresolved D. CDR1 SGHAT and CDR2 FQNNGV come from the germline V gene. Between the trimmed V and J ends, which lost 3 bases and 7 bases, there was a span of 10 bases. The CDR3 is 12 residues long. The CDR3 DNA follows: TGTGCCAGCAGCTTCAGTTCCGGGGAGCAGTACTTC. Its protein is CASSFSSGEQYF.